This T cell receptor beta chain was identified during a study of blood T cell repertoires in COVID-19. Turning to the study itself: From the United States, Italy and Spain came samples of acute and convalescent COVID-19. PBMCs, B-cell-depleted T cells, or T cells were the source of the cDNA or gDNA that made up the material.

V dropped 3 bases and J dropped 5; count of bases not matched to a gene: 4. From germline, CDR1 is GTSNPN and CDR2 SVGIG (reference sequence). The CDR3 contains 14 residues. In the original workflow: The authors estimated nucleated cell counts from reference gene primer amplification. Profiling relied on immunoSEQ multiplex PCR, and the TCRdb table lists in-frame clones only, not all of them. That table is the source of V, J and clone size, and D and trimming were worked out from the DNA. The data contain approximately 130,000 clones, around 87% of them singletons. V gene TRBV30 combines with J gene TRBJ2-7; 13 bases align to TRBD2. The receptor was isolated from a man in his fifties with acute or convalescent COVID-19. Sequencing used peripheral blood. The CDR3 protein is CAWSRTSGRNEQYF. CDR3 nucleotides: TGTGCCTGGAGCAGGACTAGCGGGAGAAACGAGCAGTACTTC. Together with reference TRBV30 and TRBJ2-7, the CDR3 gives the full variable domain: SQTIHQWPATLVQPVGSPLSLECTVEGTSNPNLYWYRQAAGRGLQLLFYSVGIGQISSEVPQNLSASRPQDRQFILSSKKLLLSDSGFYLCAWSRTSGRNEQYFGPGTRLTVT.